Sequencing of this T cell receptor (beta chain) was carried out in a study of OX40 agonist ivuxolimab in advanced cancers. The overall study: Patients undergoing dose escalation presented with hepatocellular carcinoma, melanoma, renal cell or head and neck cancer.

Study results and limitations: Antigen specificity of clonally expanded peripheral T cells was not established.

With regard to this clone: Its antigen is still unknown.

Germline trimming cut 5 bases from V and 12 bases from J; bases unmatched to any gene: 8. CDR1 and CDR2 from the germline V gene are LNHDA and SQIVND (reference sequence). CDR3 length equals 15 residues. The data were produced by immunoSEQ multiplex PCR, yet TCRdb's version contains in-frame clones alone and is incomplete. This table holds more than 50,000 clones, approximately 89% found once. The clonotype comes from an adult with an advanced solid tumor such as melanoma, head and neck, liver or kidney cancer. V gene TRBV19 combines with J gene TRBJ2-3, with 16 nucleotides matching TRBD2. Sequencing used CD4+ or CD8+ T cells sorted from blood, obtained in a trial of the OX40 agonist ivuxolimab. CDR3 sequence reads: CASSPSGTSGGAQYF. DNA of the CDR3: TGTGCCAGTAGTCCTTCCGGGACTAGCGGGGGGGCCCAGTATTTT.